Listed below are T cell receptor beta chains from one sample, sequenced in a study of T cell changes during pregnancy in multiple sclerosis. The assay was immunoSEQ multiplex PCR, and TCRdb's table has in-frame clones only and misses some. The top ten clones hold around 11% of a sample with tens of thousands of clones, approximately 90% of them seen once. The sequencing here drew on CD8+ T cells from peripheral blood mononuclear cells, taken in the third trimester of pregnancy. The source is a female donor with multiple sclerosis, enrolled in a pregnancy study. The CDR3 runs from the conserved cysteine through the conserved F or W. D genes are given only for firm matches. Expanded clones get a size class; other rows say once, few or many, or leave the size out.

.,.,TRBV19,TRBJ2-5,CASTEGADLYQETQYF,TGTGCCAGTACCGAAGGGGCTGACCTGTACCAAGAGACCCAGTACTTC
.,TRBD2,TRBV7-9,TRBJ2-3,CASSLRQRDSVHTQYF,TGTGCCAGCAGCTTACGGCAGCGGGATTCTGTTCATACGCAGTATTTT
.,.,TRBV11-2,TRBJ1-2,CASSLVVTRGYTF,TGTGCCAGCAGCTTAGTGGTTACGCGGGGCTACACCTTC
.,TRBD2,TRBV6-5,TRBJ2-1,CASSYGAGVSNEQFF,TGTGCCAGCAGTTACGGGGCGGGAGTTAGCAATGAGCAGTTCTTC
.,.,TRBV5-8,TRBJ2-2,CASKGRFPGAGELFF,TGTGCCAGCAAGGGGCGTTTTCCAGGGGCCGGGGAGCTGTTTTTT
.,.,TRBV6-6,TRBJ1-4,CASSYNIWGPNEKLFF,TGTGCCAGCAGTTACAATATATGGGGGCCAAATGAAAAACTGTTTTTT
.,.,TRBV7-9,TRBJ1-1,CASSPPGVTSYTEAFF,TGTGCCAGCAGCCCTCCAGGGGTGACATCTTACACTGAAGCTTTCTTT
.,.,TRBV5-4,TRBJ2-7,CASSVSSGSYEQYF,TGTGCCAGCAGCGTCTCGTCGGGATCCTACGAGCAGTACTTC
.,.,TRBV11-2,TRBJ2-1,CASSLGLGGSYNEQFF,TGTGCCAGCAGCCTAGGATTAGGGGGCTCCTACAATGAGCAGTTCTTC
once,.,TRBV27,TRBJ1-1,CASSFWEGDTEAFF,TGTGCCAGCAGTTTTTGGGAGGGGGACACTGAAGCTTTCTTT
once,TRBD1,TRBV2,TRBJ2-7,CASSGGQGDEQYF,TGTGCCAGCAGTGGGGGACAGGGGGACGAGCAGTACTTC
.,.,TRBV11-2,TRBJ2-7,CASSHLSGDGEQYF,TGTGCCAGCAGCCACTTATCGGGGGACGGCGAGCAGTACTTC
.,.,TRBV9,TRBJ1-2,CASSVAGGVNYGYTF,TGTGCCAGCAGCGTAGCTGGGGGGGTGAACTATGGCTACACCTTC
once,TRBD2,TRBV7-8,TRBJ2-7,CASSLVLLAGSYEQYF,TGTGCCAGCAGCTTAGTTTTGCTAGCGGGGTCCTACGAGCAGTACTTC
once,.,TRBV4-1,TRBJ1-5,CASSQEAGPQHF,TGCGCCAGCAGCCAAGAAGCAGGGCCCCAGCATTTT
.,.,TRBV19,TRBJ1-2,CASSIFFSGAKGYTF,TGTGCCAGTAGTATCTTTTTCTCAGGGGCGAAAGGCTACACCTTC
.,TRBD1,TRBV9,TRBJ1-2,CASSASTGPGYTF,TGTGCCAGCAGCGCTTCGACAGGGCCCGGCTACACCTTC
.,TRBD2,TRBV7-8,TRBJ2-5,CASSFLAVQETQYF,TGTGCCAGCAGCTTTCTAGCGGTCCAAGAGACCCAGTACTTC
.,TRBD2,TRBV19,TRBJ2-7,CASSMGLAGTYEQYF,TGTGCCAGTAGTATGGGACTAGCGGGGACCTACGAGCAGTACTTC
.,.,TRBV7-8,TRBJ2-7,CASSLALWERGSYEQYF,TGTGCCAGCAGCTTAGCGTTGTGGGAAAGGGGCTCCTACGAGCAGTACTTC
.,TRBD1,TRBV29-1,TRBJ1-2,CSVDRTGMSGYTF,TGCAGCGTAGACCGGACAGGGATGTCTGGCTACACCTTC
.,.,TRBV7-2,TRBJ2-3,CASSPRQETVRLITDTQYF,TGTGCCAGCAGCCCCCGACAGGAGACAGTCCGACTTATCACAGATACGCAGTATTTT
.,.,TRBV9,TRBJ2-7,CASSGPGDYEQYF,TGTGCCAGCAGCGGACCAGGGGATTACGAGCAGTACTTC
.,TRBD2,TRBV7-2,TRBJ2-3,CASILGGITDTQYF,TGTGCCAGCATCCTGGGGGGGATAACAGATACGCAGTATTTT
.,TRBD2,TRBV9,TRBJ2-7,CASSAYSAGSLDEQYF,TGTGCCAGCAGCGCATACTCAGCGGGATCTTTGGACGAGCAGTACTTC
.,.,TRBV4-1,TRBJ2-5,CASSSLPGETQYF,TGCGCCAGCAGCTCCCTTCCGGGTGAGACCCAGTACTTC
.,TRBD1,TRBV18,TRBJ2-7,CASSPRQGTPYEQYF,TGTGCCAGCTCACCACGACAGGGCACCCCCTACGAGCAGTACTTC
.,.,TRBV5-6,TRBJ1-5,CASSAGGADQPQHF,TGTGCCAGCAGCGCCGGGGGGGCGGATCAGCCCCAGCATTTT
few,.,TRBV27,TRBJ1-2,CASSLSAGATYGYTF,TGTGCCAGCAGTTTATCGGCGGGGGCGACATATGGCTACACCTTC
.,.,TRBV11-2,TRBJ2-3,CASSLSVAEDTDTQYF,TGTGCCAGCAGCTTATCTGTAGCGGAGGACACAGATACGCAGTATTTT
.,TRBD1,TRBV13,TRBJ2-7,CASSPGQGAYEQYF,TGTGCCAGCAGCCCGGGACAGGGGGCCTACGAGCAGTACTTC
.,.,TRBV9,TRBJ2-3,CASSVGGDTDTQYF,TGTGCCAGCAGCGTAGGGGGGGACACAGATACGCAGTATTTT
.,.,TRBV4-1,TRBJ2-7,CASSKQVGGAGEQYF,TGCGCCAGCAGTAAACAAGTGGGGGGGGCAGGTGAGCAGTACTTC
few,TRBD2,TRBV7-7,TRBJ2-1,CASSPEGLAGGRRNNEQFF,TGTGCCAGCAGCCCGGAGGGGCTAGCGGGAGGCCGGAGGAATAATGAGCAGTTCTTC
.,TRBD1,TRBV10-3,TRBJ1-1,CAITDRVNTEAFF,TGTGCCATTACGGACAGGGTGAACACTGAAGCTTTCTTT
.,TRBD1,TRBV14,TRBJ2-1,CASSIGTGAYNEQFF,TGTGCCAGCAGCATTGGGACAGGGGCCTACAATGAGCAGTTCTTC
.,TRBD1,TRBV7-9,TRBJ2-7,CASSPGTGGFLYEQYF,TGTGCCAGCAGCCCCGGGACAGGGGGCTTTCTCTACGAGCAGTACTTC
.,.,TRBV19,TRBJ2-1,CASSPESYNEQFF,TGTGCCAGTAGTCCCGAGTCCTACAATGAGCAGTTCTTC
.,TRBD1,TRBV27,TRBJ1-2,CASSLTAQGVNGYTF,TGTGCCAGCAGTCTAACGGCCCAGGGGGTGAATGGCTACACCTTC
.,.,TRBV6-6,TRBJ2-1,CARGGRGENEQFF,TGTGCCAGGGGCGGCAGGGGAGAGAATGAGCAGTTCTTC
once,.,TRBV4-2,TRBJ1-1,CASSQVGNPPRTWGTSNTEAFF,TGTGCCAGCAGCCAAGTCGGGAACCCACCTCGAACTTGGGGGACTTCGAACACTGAAGCTTTCTTT
.,.,TRBV7-9,TRBJ2-7,CASSSPSLGPYEQYF,TGTGCCAGCAGCTCACCCTCGTTGGGCCCCTACGAGCAGTACTTC
.,.,TRBV30,TRBJ1-4,CAWSDSAGNEKLFF,TGTGCCTGGAGTGACTCGGCAGGGAATGAAAAACTGTTTTTT
few,TRBD1,TRBV25-1,TRBJ1-1,CASRGQGNAEAFF,TGTGCCAGCAGGGGACAGGGGAATGCTGAAGCTTTCTTT
once,.,TRBV27,TRBJ2-7,CASSRLIQGDEQYF,TGTGCCAGCAGTCGTCTTATACAGGGAGACGAGCAGTACTTC
.,.,TRBV27,TRBJ2-7,CASSPGTLEDGYSYEQYF,TGTGCCAGCAGCCCTGGCACCTTGGAGGACGGCTACTCCTACGAGCAGTACTTC
.,.,TRBV19,TRBJ2-7,CASSMVGAEQYF,TGTGCCAGTAGTATGGTGGGGGCCGAGCAGTACTTC
.,.,TRBV2,TRBJ2-1,CASSEYYDNEQFF,TGTGCCAGCAGTGAATACTACGACAATGAGCAGTTCTTC
.,.,TRBV7-9,TRBJ1-1,CASGDNEAFF,TGTGCCAGCGGAGATAATGAAGCTTTCTTT
.,.,TRBV6-1,TRBJ2-3,CASRHREGTTDTQYF,TGTGCCAGCCGACACAGGGAAGGGACGACAGATACGCAGTATTTT
.,TRBD1,TRBV6-5,TRBJ2-2,CASSLGQGHTGELFF,TGTGCCAGCAGCTTGGGACAGGGTCATACCGGGGAGCTGTTTTTT
once,.,TRBV25-1,TRBJ1-2,CASSAHTGNYGYTF,TGTGCCAGCAGTGCCCACACAGGGAACTATGGCTACACCTTC
.,TRBD2,TRBV6-1,TRBJ2-1,CASSDWSGGGDNEQFF,TGTGCCAGCAGTGACTGGTCTGGCGGGGGGGACAATGAGCAGTTCTTC